This TCR beta chain was captured in a study of control samples from healthy donors and cancer patients. Clones were sequenced by immunoSEQ multiplex PCR, and TCRdb holds only the in-frame ones, with some missing. The top ten hold approximately 1.5% of the sample, which has some 200,000 clones, over 85% seen once. The receptor was isolated from a man between 18 and 35 years old in good health. The specimen sequenced was blood.

CDR3 region: CASSLVNSRNTGELFF. The CDR3 bases are TGTGCCAGCAGCTTGGTAAATTCGAGGAACACCGGGGAGCTGTTTTTT. V is TRBV5-5 and J is TRBJ2-2; D uncertain. This CDR3 contains 16 residues. The V end lost 0 bases, the J end lost 1 base, and 10 bases lay between the germline ends. From germline, CDR1 is SGHKS and CDR2 YYEKEE (reference sequence).